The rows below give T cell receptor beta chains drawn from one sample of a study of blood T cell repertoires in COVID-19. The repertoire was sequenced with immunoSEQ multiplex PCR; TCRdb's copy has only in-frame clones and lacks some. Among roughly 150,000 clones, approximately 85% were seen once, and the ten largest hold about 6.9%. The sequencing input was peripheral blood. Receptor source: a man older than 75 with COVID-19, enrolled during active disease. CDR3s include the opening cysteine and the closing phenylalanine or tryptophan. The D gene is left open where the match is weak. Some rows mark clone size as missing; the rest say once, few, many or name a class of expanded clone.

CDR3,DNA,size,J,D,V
CASSPIGTGRSPLHF,TGTGCCAGCAGTCCTATCGGGACAGGACGTTCACCCCTCCACTTT,-,TRBJ1-6,TRBD1,TRBV28
CASSRSRPGQGTGELFF,TGCGCCAGCAGCCGAAGCCGCCCGGGACAGGGGACCGGGGAGCTGTTTTTT,once,TRBJ2-2,TRBD1,TRBV4-1
CASRDSHSNQPQHF,TGTGCCAGCCGGGACAGCCATAGCAATCAGCCCCAGCATTTT,-,TRBJ1-5,TRBD1,TRBV6-5
CSAYTPNYGYTF,TGCAGCGCATATACACCAAACTATGGCTACACCTTC,few,TRBJ1-2,-,TRBV29-1
CASREGAGGQGTDTQYF,TGTGCCAGTAGGGAGGGAGCGGGGGGCCAGGGCACAGATACGCAGTATTTT,-,TRBJ2-3,TRBD2,TRBV19
CASSQEARSSYNSPLHF,TGCGCCAGCAGCCAAGAGGCAAGGAGCTCCTATAATTCACCCCTCCACTTT,once,TRBJ1-6,-,TRBV4-1
CSVDPPGSDTQYF,TGCAGCGTTGATCCCCCAGGGTCCGATACGCAGTATTTT,-,TRBJ2-3,-,TRBV29-1
CASSLNGGGTDTQYF,TGTGCCAGCAGTTTAAATGGGGGGGGAACAGATACGCAGTATTTT,-,TRBJ2-3,TRBD2,TRBV28
CASSFPQENYGYTF,TGTGCCAGCAGTTTCCCACAGGAGAACTATGGCTACACCTTC,-,TRBJ1-2,-,TRBV28
CASSDGQFNEKLFF,TGTGCCAGCAGTGATGGACAGTTTAATGAAAAACTGTTTTTT,-,TRBJ1-4,-,TRBV6-1
CASSTGGYGYTF,TGTGCCAGCAGTACAGGGGGCTATGGCTACACCTTC,-,TRBJ1-2,TRBD1,TRBV12-3/TRBV12-4
CASIGQPNFNYGYTF,TGTGCCAGCATTGGACAGCCGAACTTTAACTATGGCTACACCTTC,-,TRBJ1-2,-,TRBV2
CASSQGSTGTVSPLHF,TGTGCCAGCAGCCAAGGATCGACCGGGACAGTCTCACCCCTCCACTTT,once,TRBJ1-6,TRBD1,TRBV3-1/TRBV3-2
CASSQDLSSGNTIYF,TGTGCCAGCAGCCAAGACCTATCTTCTGGAAACACCATATATTTT,-,TRBJ1-3,-,TRBV3-1/TRBV3-2
CASSRTGSSNQPQHF,TGTGCCAGCAGTCGGACAGGGTCGAGCAATCAGCCCCAGCATTTT,-,TRBJ1-5,TRBD1,TRBV28
CASSPRGRGGYTF,TGTGCCAGCAGTCCCCGGGGGAGAGGAGGCTACACCTTC,-,TRBJ1-2,-,TRBV2